Detailed here is one T cell receptor beta chain. What it binds is not known. The record originates from a study of T cell responses to AZD1222 COVID-19 vaccine. Second-dose groups at about 4 or about 12 weeks were pooled. Here immunoSEQ multiplex PCR was the method, and the copy in TCRdb shows in-frame clones only, minus some. The sample has roughly 70,000 clones, around 82% seen once. This CDR3 has 15 amino acids. Germline CDR1 is SGHNT and CDR2 is YYREEE (reference sequence). V was pared by 2 bases and J by 3 bases, with 5 bases of the junction left unmatched. Study-wide findings and caveats: Donor demographics were predominantly white British with a female majority; clonal diversity may be underestimated. Spike-wide vaccine-associated CD4 TCRs dominated at 160-218 and 743-854.

The source material was peripheral blood, sampled 28 days after the second AZD1222 dose. The receptor was isolated from an adult who received the AZD1222 COVID-19 vaccine. The chain joins TRBV5-4 to TRBJ1-3, with 7 bases aligning to TRBD1. The CDR3 DNA reads TGTGCCAGCAGCTTCCCTACAGGGGTTGGAAACACCATATATTTT. It is translated as CASSFPTGVGNTIYF.